The source of this T cell receptor (beta chain) is a study of cytomegalovirus exposure and HLA in healthy donors (dated by TCRdb to 2016 to 2017). Background for the entire study: An earlier analysis of around 600 of the donors reported more than 250 Gb of sequence data and about 100 million unique TCR beta sequences from roughly 200 million T cells. To predict cytomegalovirus infection status, the study combined high-throughput TCR immunosequencing, statistical association of individual TCRs with disease status, and machine learning. The number of typed donors differed by locus: about 620-640 for A, B, C, DRB1 and DQB1; some 500 for DQA1; around 580 for DPA1; and roughly 450 for DPB1. Along with the approximately 600-subject first cohort, a separate validation cohort of over 90 different subjects was used. The study profiled the T cell repertoires of more than 500 subjects by immunosequencing and related them to cytomegalovirus serostatus. To decide whether each TCR beta V gene segment behaved as functional or pseudogenic, an earlier analysis of fewer than 750 of the donors relied on high-throughput TCR beta sequencing. The later analysis used no new phenotypic data to find candidate immune exposures, relying instead on TCR beta sequences and their occurrence across donors. Across some 400 genotyped donors of the cohort, an average of about 220,000 unique TCR beta nucleotide sequences per donor were sequenced, and approximately 17% of those sequences were non-productive. The study aimed to test whether signatures of past pathogen exposure could be identified by cataloging public T cell receptors. Donor age, sex, ethnicity and CMV serostatus were compiled together with the repertoire data. An early release covering 500 to 750 HLA-typed donors comprised about 310 gigabases of sequencing data and 65 million to 100 million unique TCR sequences. Among the approximately 430 genotyped donors, roughly 80% belonged to the genetic ancestry cluster associated with self-reported Caucasian donors. In a later genetic analysis, genome-wide SNP genotypes for about 55% of the roughly 700 donors were used, and that subset was treated as a discovery cohort. Roughly 5 DR-DQ haplotypes were handled as single units for association and clustering, since linkage in the cohort was strong. A later analysis re-examined previously published TCR beta repertoires from 600 to 700 donors and added high-resolution HLA genotyping to investigate patterns of TCR occurrence. Every repertoire in the discovery cohort had been generated on one and the same sequencing platform. Class I and class II HLA loci were covered by the typing at four-digit resolution.

Comments on this clone: There is no known antigen for this receptor. The record has no base qualities; no much larger clone is one base away.

Libraries were prepared through the immunoSEQ multiplex PCR assay. For the multiplex PCR, a mixture combining 60 forward primers for TCR Vbeta segments and 13 reverse primers for TCR Jbeta segments was used. The CDR3 region of rearranged TCR beta genes was amplified from genomic DNA by a multiplex PCR assay. Amplified TCR beta libraries were sequenced as 87-base-pair reads on the Illumina HiSeq System. For the original study's pipeline: In a later analysis, tens of millions of unique TCR beta chains were counted across the 650 to 700 repertoires, and about 10 million of these chains were shared by at least two donors. Raw reads were error-corrected and collapsed into unique sequences with a nearest-neighbor algorithm that merged closely related sequences to remove PCR and sequencing errors. V, D and J gene segments were assigned by aligning CDR3 sequences to IMGT reference sequences. Each retained sequence needed at least a six-nucleotide match to both a V gene segment and a J gene segment. A rearrangement counted as productive if the CDR3 had no stop codons and remained in frame with V and J, and every other rearrangement counted as non-productive. Following IMGT convention, CDR3 was defined as the stretch from the second conserved V-encoded cysteine up to the conserved J-encoded phenylalanine. In an earlier analysis of roughly 580 of the donors, sequences lacking an unambiguous match to a single V gene segment were excluded. In an earlier analysis of a few hundred of the donors, a V segment was called functional when productive rearrangements were above 56.7%, and segregating when the standard deviation between donors exceeded 5%. To diagnose cytomegalovirus status from the catalog of TCR beta chain sequences, a statistical classification framework was built. V and J gene assignment, in a later analysis, came from comparing TCR nucleotide sequences with IMGT/GENE-DB human TR gene sequences. A later analysis assigned CDR3 sequences and most-parsimonious VDJ recombination scenarios with the TCRdist pipeline. In a later analysis, each TCR beta chain was defined by its CDR3 amino acid sequence together with its V-gene family, and reads without a unique V-gene family were excluded. To address suspected cross-contamination and a sequencing artifact, a later analysis removed several hundred highly shared, low-generation-probability nucleotide sequences. In a later analysis, a clonal expansion index was calculated for each public chain from normalized within-repertoire ranks of inferred template counts. Generation probabilities in a later analysis came from a VDJ recombination model fitted to out-of-frame rearrangements, and those results were checked against IGoR. A later analysis scored TCR-TCR, TCR-HLA and TCR-CMV co-occurrence with hypergeometric tests, applying a repertoire-size bias correction to TCR pairs. To estimate false discovery rates, a later analysis permuted the HLA or CMV assignments 20 times. A later analysis grouped co-occurring TCRs with DBSCAN, adding TCRdist sequence similarity when clustering within HLA-allele-positive subsets. For co-occurrence clustering, repertoires with fewer than 30,000 or more than 120,000 public chains were excluded, along with a handful of repertoires with anomalous nucleotide sharing. TCRdb stores this immuneACCESS table with in-frame sequences only. Part of the clones is absent; in the studies checked, under half of the shortfall reflects unresolved V genes, and no reason is known for the rest. The V and J calls and the clone size are those of that table, but D and trimming were determined from the DNA. The sample table shows 100,000 or so clones, and about 60% are seen once. About 4.3% of the sample is in the top ten clones.

CDR1 and CDR2 were assigned from the germline V gene as MGHRA and YSYEKL. CDR3 length: 13 amino acids, cysteine to phenylalanine. CDR3 DNA is the only sequence kept; it has 39 bases, read in frame from the first base. The V and J ends are trimmed by 4 bases and 3 bases, leaving 8 bases between them. What the authors observed across the whole study: In a later analysis, HLA-associated TCR beta chains showed more clonal expansion and lower generation probabilities than non-associated chains that were equally common. Correlated functional status among segregating V segments might reflect linkage disequilibrium, but an unknown experimental factor could not be ruled out. Across donors, most TCR sequences were observed very rarely, whereas some public TCRs were present in many individuals. Roughly uniform sequencing depth across donors was assumed in presence/absence analyses, although this assumption may not hold. In a later genetic analysis, a missense DCLRE1C variant was associated with V-gene and J-gene trimming of TCR beta chains, and the association was replicated in an independent cohort. Most CMV-associated TCR beta chains appeared to be HLA-restricted in a later analysis, and the HLA associations seemed to be driven largely by CMV exposure. A few of the identified cytomegalovirus-associated TCR beta chains were confirmed in vitro to be specific for cytomegalovirus antigens. In an earlier analysis of fewer than 750 of the donors, most TCR beta V segments were observed in productive rearrangements about 90% or about 30% of the time, broadly matching IMGT annotations. When HLA alleles, especially DR and DQ, strongly co-occurred, TCR associations were difficult to assign to individual alleles. According to a later genetic analysis, donors in an Asian-associated ancestry cluster had fewer N-insertions in productive TCRs than the approximately 710-donor mean. The classifier was reported to diagnose cytomegalovirus status with high specificity and sensitivity in both the original cohort and the validation cohort. The authors suggested that the approach could potentially be generalized to other disease states and immunological phenotypes. Because HLA typing was missing for some donors at each locus, association tests included only the typed subset. In a later analysis, some 18,000 TCR beta sequences were associated with specific HLA alleles at a false discovery rate of 0.05. A further reported finding was that TCR beta sequences accurately predicted the HLA-A and HLA-B alleles for most subjects in the first cohort. A later analysis reported that several top co-occurrence clusters appeared linked to parvovirus B19, influenza, CMV and Epstein-Barr virus. A cluster of highly shared sequence variants was judged likely to represent a technical artifact of the sequencing pipeline. The study listed approximately 150 TCR beta chains as associated with cytomegalovirus. CMV serostatus was the only immune exposure information available for the cohort. Because the 87-base-pair reads could not distinguish some IMGT-functional V segments, including TRBV6-2 and TRBV6-3, those segments were excluded. This cohort had only TCR beta chains sequenced, and the lack of alpha or paired-chain data limited which features could be detected. Because counts were too low, seventeen rarely observed V segments, including chromosome 9 orphons, were left out of the earlier analysis of roughly 600 of the donors. According to a later analysis, TCR association rates differed among HLA loci, with DRB1 alleles showing the most associated TCRs and HLA-C alleles showing the fewest.

The cohort was made up of roughly 670 healthy bone marrow donors. At the time of sampling, every cohort member was nominally healthy, though immune exposures that went unrecorded were likely present. Of the 700 or so cohort members, approximately 300 had a positive CMV serostatus and approximately 370 had a negative one, while no CMV serostatus was recorded for the donor. A peripheral blood sample was collected from each donor, and TCR beta sequencing was performed on peripheral blood mononuclear cells. Genomic DNA was extracted from the blood cell samples with the Qiagen DNeasy Blood Extraction Kit.

The specimen was PBMCs. The origin of this receptor is a human donor in good health. This receptor chain uses TRBV4-1 and TRBJ2-3, with the D gene too uncertain to name. The CDR3: CASSRLGTDTQYF. The nucleotides read TGCGCCAGCAGCCGACTTGGAACAGATACGCAGTATTTT.